The source of this T cell receptor (beta chain) is a study of lymphopenia after photon versus proton radiotherapy. Study outcomes and limitations: Photon-treated patients lost naive T cells and TCR diversity; proton-treated stayed stable.

Per the germline V gene, CDR1 is LGHNA and CDR2 is YSLEER. This CDR3 is built from 19 residues. Unmatched junction bases numbered 12, after V lost 1 base and J lost 0 bases. Of note for this clone: Its cognate antigen is unknown.

Data came from immunoSEQ multiplex PCR; TCRdb stores just in-frame clones and leaves some out. The repertoire holds more than 25,000 clones, with roughly 88% as singletons. The sequences come from peripheral blood, collected from a patient treated with photon-based radiotherapy. The clonotype was recovered from a woman between 50 and 59 years old with pancreatic cancer. The gene calls are TRBV4-3 and TRBJ2-3, with TRBD2 identical over 8 bases. The CDR3 region is CASSQGAPIKRESTDTQYF. The CDR3 DNA reads as TGCGCCAGCAGCCAAGGCGCTCCGATAAAGCGGGAGAGCACAGATACGCAGTATTTT.